Listed below are T cell receptor beta chains from one sample, sequenced in a study of shared clonotypes between healthy human individuals. The protocol was immunoSEQ multiplex PCR, while the TCRdb copy is restricted to in-frame clones and leaves out a portion. The sample carries over 950,000 clones, 60% to 80% recorded once. Sequenced material: memory CD4+ T cells from PBMCs. The receptor source for this set is a man younger than 30 in good health. Some clones in this sample may be carry-over from other donors' samples. CDR3s include the opening cysteine and the closing phenylalanine or tryptophan.

v_call	j_call	cdr3_aa
TRBV5-1	TRBJ1-4	CASSFGGSNEKLFF
TRBV2	TRBJ1-1	CASRTQGAAEAFF
TRBV5-1	TRBJ1-3	CASSTVPTGQAGNTIYF
TRBV2	TRBJ1-4	CASTRDSYNEKLFF
TRBV9	TRBJ2-1	CASSVDGTGVNEQFF
TRBV2	TRBJ2-7	CASSEGWQGYEQYF
TRBV5-1	TRBJ2-2	CASSLNSGELFF
TRBV18	TRBJ2-2	CASSPRRTGVTGELFF
TRBV5-1	TRBJ2-7	CASSLGTQGNEQYF
TRBV29-1	TRBJ1-1	CSVDYGGGTEAFF
TRBV18	TRBJ2-3	CASSPPQGIDDSSTDTQYF
TRBV5-1	TRBJ1-4	CASRFLGATNEKLFF
TRBV28	TRBJ1-2	CASTSHSPSNYGYTF
TRBV25-1	TRBJ1-2	CASSASGTGGLSNYGYTF
TRBV10-1	TRBJ2-3	CASSPDRFGNTQYF
TRBV7-7	TRBJ2-2	CASSSLPGLADSNTGELFF
TRBV21-1	TRBJ2-2	CASRNIPGELFF
TRBV4-1	TRBJ1-4	CASSPGRYNEKLFF
TRBV28	TRBJ2-7	CASNSLRLADTYEQYF
TRBV9	TRBJ2-3	CASRNLAGTDTQYF
TRBV11-3	TRBJ2-1	CASSFTSGSYNEQFF
TRBV7-2	TRBJ1-2	CASSTPPDTLYGYTF
TRBV2	TRBJ2-6	CASSTGYSGANVLTF
TRBV18	TRBJ1-1	CASSPIGTVGPEAFF
TRBV28	TRBJ1-2	CASRSPSPGGYTF
TRBV7-9	TRBJ1-2	CASSPLGGGGYGYTF
TRBV28	TRBJ2-7	CASSPGGSGSYEQYF